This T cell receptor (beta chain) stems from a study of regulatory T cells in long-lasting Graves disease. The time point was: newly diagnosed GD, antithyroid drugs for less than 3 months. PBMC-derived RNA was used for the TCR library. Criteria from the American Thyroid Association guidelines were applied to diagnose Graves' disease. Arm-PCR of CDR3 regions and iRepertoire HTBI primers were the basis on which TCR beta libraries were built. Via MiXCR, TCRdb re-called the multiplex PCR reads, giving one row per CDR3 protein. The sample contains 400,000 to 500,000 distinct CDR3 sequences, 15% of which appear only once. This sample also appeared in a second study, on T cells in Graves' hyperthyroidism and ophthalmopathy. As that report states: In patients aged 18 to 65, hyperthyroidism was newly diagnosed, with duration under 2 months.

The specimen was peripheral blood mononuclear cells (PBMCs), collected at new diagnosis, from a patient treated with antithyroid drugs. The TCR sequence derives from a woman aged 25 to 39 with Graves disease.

This CDR3 is CASSEDRGGTGELFF. In nucleotides, the CDR3 is TGTGCCAGCAGTGAGGACAGGGGGGGAACCGGGGAGCTGTTTTTT. V and J are TRBV2 and TRBJ2-2; TRBD1 matches at 10 bases. The CDR3 has 15 residues. The ends lost 3 bases at V and 5 bases at J; junction bases unmatched: 3. Per germline, CDR1 SNHLY and CDR2 FYNNEI.